This TCR beta chain was retrieved from a study of cytomegalovirus exposure and HLA in healthy donors (dated by TCRdb to about 2017). About the full investigation: According to an earlier analysis of 550 to 700 of the donors, some 170 million T cells yielded some 120 million unique TCR beta sequences and more than 250 Gb of sequence data. A later analysis re-analyzed previously published TCR beta repertoires from approximately 700 donors and added high-resolution HLA genotyping to study TCR occurrence patterns. An earlier analysis of 587 of the donors used high-throughput TCR beta sequencing to judge whether each TCR beta V gene segment behaved as functional or pseudogenic. Typing coverage differed by locus: A, B, C, DRB1 and DQB1 were typed in about 620-640 donors, DQA1 in about 560, DPA1 in some 600, and DPB1 in approximately 450. Along with the roughly 700-subject first cohort, a separate validation cohort of over 90 different subjects was used. Across about 370 genotyped donors of the cohort, an average of about 240,000 unique TCR beta nucleotide sequences per donor were sequenced, and roughly a sixth of those sequences were non-productive. Alongside the repertoire data, information on donor age, sex, ethnicity and CMV serostatus was compiled. Among the roughly 390 genotyped donors, approximately 76% belonged to the genetic ancestry cluster associated with self-reported Caucasian donors. The later analysis used no new phenotypic data to find candidate immune exposures, relying instead on TCR beta sequences and their occurrence across donors. The study combined high-throughput TCR immunosequencing, statistical association of individual TCRs with disease status, and machine learning to predict cytomegalovirus infection status. Both class I and class II loci were covered by HLA typing, at four-digit resolution. All discovery cohort repertoires had been generated using a single sequencing platform. A later genetic analysis took genome-wide SNP genotypes for about three fifths of the roughly 700 donors and used that subset as a discovery cohort. Using immunosequencing, the study profiled T cell repertoires from 500 to 800 subjects and related those repertoires to cytomegalovirus serostatus. The study aimed to test whether cataloging public T cell receptors could reveal signatures of past pathogen exposure. About 280 gigabases of sequencing data and around 85 million unique TCR sequences made up an early release that covered 640 HLA-typed donors. A few DR-DQ haplotypes were treated as single units for association and clustering because of strong linkage in the cohort.

The cohort comprised several hundred healthy bone marrow donors. At the time of sampling, all cohort members were nominally healthy, though unrecorded immune exposures were likely present. CMV serostatus was recorded as positive for some 300 and negative for about 55% of the roughly 700 cohort members, whereas no CMV serostatus was recorded for the donor in question. A peripheral blood sample was collected from each donor, and TCR beta sequencing was performed on peripheral blood mononuclear cells. The Qiagen DNeasy Blood Extraction Kit was used to extract genomic DNA from the blood cell samples. Library method: the immunoSEQ multiplex PCR assay. A mixture of 60 forward primers for TCR Vbeta segments and 13 reverse primers for TCR Jbeta segments was used in the multiplex PCR. A multiplex PCR assay on genomic DNA amplified the CDR3 region of rearranged TCR beta genes. On the Illumina HiSeq System, the amplified TCR beta libraries were sequenced as 87-base-pair reads. The paper's data handling went like this. A later analysis counted about 82 million unique TCR beta chains across the approximately 700 repertoires, and roughly 10 million of these chains were shared by at least two donors. To remove PCR and sequencing errors, raw reads were error-corrected and collapsed into unique sequences using a nearest-neighbor algorithm that merged closely related sequences. V, D and J gene segments were assigned by aligning CDR3 sequences to IMGT reference sequences. Each retained sequence needed at least a six-nucleotide match to both a V gene segment and a J gene segment. A rearrangement was called productive if the CDR3 had no stop codons and remained in frame with V and J, and every other rearrangement was called non-productive. Following IMGT convention, CDR3 was defined as the stretch from the second conserved V-encoded cysteine up to the conserved J-encoded phenylalanine. In an earlier analysis of more than 550 of the donors, sequences lacking an unambiguous match to a single V gene segment were excluded. In an earlier analysis of several hundred of the donors, V segments were called functional above 56.7% productive rearrangements and were called segregating when the between-donor standard deviation exceeded 5%. A statistical classification framework was built for diagnosing cytomegalovirus status from the catalog of TCR beta chain sequences. V and J gene assignment, in a later analysis, came from comparing TCR nucleotide sequences with IMGT/GENE-DB human TR gene sequences. In a later analysis, CDR3 sequences and most-parsimonious VDJ recombination scenarios were assigned using the TCRdist pipeline. In a later analysis, each TCR beta chain was defined by its CDR3 amino acid sequence together with its V-gene family, and reads lacking a unique V-gene family were excluded. As a way to deal with suspected cross-contamination and a sequencing artifact, a later analysis dropped 640 or so nucleotide sequences that were highly shared and had low generation probability. For each public chain, a later analysis derived a clonal expansion index from normalized ranks of inferred template counts within each repertoire. A later analysis computed generation probabilities with a VDJ recombination model fitted to out-of-frame rearrangements, and checked the results against IGoR. In a later analysis, TCR-TCR, TCR-HLA and TCR-CMV co-occurrence was scored with hypergeometric tests, and a repertoire-size bias correction was applied to TCR pairs. A later analysis estimated false discovery rates by permuting HLA or CMV assignments 20 times. In a later analysis, co-occurring TCRs were grouped using DBSCAN, with TCRdist sequence similarity added in when clustering inside HLA-allele-positive subsets. Co-occurrence clustering excluded repertoires with fewer than 30,000 or more than 120,000 public chains, plus five with anomalous nucleotide sharing. TCRdb stores this immuneACCESS table with in-frame sequences only. Part of the clones is absent; in the studies checked, under half of the shortfall reflects unresolved V genes, and no reason is known for the rest. V, J and clone size are those of that table, while D and trimming were read from the DNA. The sample has 150,000 to 200,000 clones on record, approximately 70% of them singletons. The top ten clones comprise under 2.5% of the sample.

General findings and caveats noted by the study authors: The presence/absence analyses assumed that sequencing depth was roughly uniform across donors, and that assumption may not be true. This cohort had only TCR beta chains sequenced, and the lack of alpha or paired-chain data limited which features could be detected. A further reported finding was that TCR beta sequences accurately predicted the HLA-A and HLA-B alleles for most subjects in the first cohort. Cytomegalovirus status was reported to be diagnosed by the classifier with high specificity and sensitivity in both the original and validation cohorts. In vitro tests confirmed that a few of the cytomegalovirus-associated TCR beta chains recognize cytomegalovirus antigens. According to a later analysis, TCR association rates differed among HLA loci, with DRB1 alleles showing the most associated TCRs and HLA-C alleles showing the fewest. According to the authors, the approach could potentially be generalized to other disease states and immunological phenotypes. In a later genetic analysis, fewer N-insertions in productive TCRs were reported among donors in an Asian-associated ancestry cluster than the roughly 670-donor mean. A later genetic analysis associated a missense DCLRE1C variant with V-gene and J-gene trimming of TCR beta chains, and an independent cohort replicated the association. In the study, 150 to 200 TCR beta chains were listed as associated with cytomegalovirus. A group of highly shared sequence variants was considered likely to be a technical artifact of the sequencing pipeline. A later analysis associated about 17,000 TCR beta sequences with specific HLA alleles at a false discovery rate of 0.05. HLA typing was unavailable for some donors at each locus, so association tests used only the typed subset. Most TCR sequences were seen in very few donors, while some public TCRs were found in many individuals. Linkage disequilibrium might explain the correlated functional status among segregating V segments, but an unknown experimental factor could not be ruled out. A later analysis found that most CMV-associated TCR beta chains appeared HLA-restricted, with HLA associations seemingly driven largely by CMV exposure. In a later analysis, HLA-associated TCR beta chains showed more clonal expansion and lower generation probabilities than non-associated chains that were equally common. CMV serostatus was the only immune exposure information available for the cohort. The 87-base-pair reads could not distinguish some IMGT-functional V segments, including TRBV6-2 and TRBV6-3, so those segments were excluded. Broadly in line with IMGT annotations, most TCR beta V segments showed up in productive rearrangements about 90% or about 30% of the time in an earlier analysis of several hundred of the donors. In a later analysis, several top co-occurrence clusters were reported to appear linked to parvovirus B19, influenza, CMV and Epstein-Barr virus. When HLA alleles, especially DR and DQ, strongly co-occurred, attributing TCR associations to individual alleles was difficult. Because counts were too low, approximately 15 rarely observed V segments, including chromosome 9 orphons, were excluded from the earlier analysis of 587 of the donors.

Sequences SGHNT (CDR1) and YYREEE (CDR2) are obtained from the germline V gene (reference sequence). The CDR3 numbers 15 residues from cysteine through phenylalanine. Just the 45-base CDR3 DNA is kept, in frame starting at base 1. V is clipped by 2 bases and J by 1 base, and the sequence between their germline boundaries is 13 bases long. Points on this clone: Its antigen has not been determined. The sample holds no much larger clone one base away, and base qualities are not on file.

This chain is built from TRBV5-4 and TRBJ2-7, with the D segment identity uncertain. The receptor's source is a human donor in good health. The sequencing sample was made of PBMCs. The CDR3 loop reads CASSFSSGPSYEQYF. Here is the DNA: TGTGCCAGCAGCTTCTCGTCAGGTCCATCCTACGAGCAGTACTTC.